The 24 T cell receptor beta chains presented below share a single source sample, sequenced in a study of T cell repertoires in cytomegalovirus infection. TCRdb independently ran MiXCR on the reads; one entry per CDR3 protein. In the table there are approximately 130,000 distinct CDR3 sequences, roughly a quarter of which are singletons. These receptors' targets are unknown. Sequenced sample: PBMCs, sequenced either directly or after in vitro stimulation (not recorded which). The receptors here all came from a human donor in good health (CMV status not recorded). Some clones in this sample may be carry-over from other donors' samples.

The chain has TRBV5-4 and TRBJ2-3; 7 bases map to TRBD2. The germline V gene encodes CDR1 SGHNT and CDR2 YYREEE (reference sequence). Trimming cost V 1 base and J 4 bases; bases outside gene matches: 21. The CDR3 runs 20 residues. DNA for the CDR3: TGTGCCAGCAGCTTGTGGCTAGCGGTCGGCACCAGAGCGTTGGCAGATACGCAGTATTTT. It translates to CASSLWLAVGTRALADTQYF.

The chain recombines TRBV6-6 with TRBJ2-5; 9 bases line up with TRBD2. Per germline, CDR1 MNHNY and CDR2 SVGAGI (reference sequence). The V segment lost 5 bases and the J segment 5 bases; nucleotides outside the gene matches: 12. This CDR3 has 16 amino acids. CDR3 sequence: CASSERPAGGVETQYF. In nucleotides, the CDR3 is TGTGCCAGCAGTGAGCGACCAGCGGGAGGAGTGGAGACCCAGTACTTC.

The J gene is TRBJ2-5, the V gene TRBV11-2, with TRBD1 matching 7 bases. Germline CDR1 and CDR2: SGHAT and FQNNGV. The CDR3 is 15 residues long. With V trimmed by 5 bases and J by 5 bases, 11 bases remained unmatched. CDR3 DNA sequence: TGTGCCAGCAGCGCCCTGACAGGGTTGGTGGAGACCCAGTACTTC. Translated, it gives CASSALTGLVETQYF.

This chain connects TRBV6-2 or TRBV6-3 to TRBJ2-4; TRBD1 matches 8 bases. The length of the CDR3 is 15 residues. Germline V lookup: CDR1 MNHEY, CDR2 SVGEGT. V was pared by 6 bases and J by 3 bases, with 7 bases of the junction left unmatched. CDR3 coding DNA: TGTGCCAGCAGACCCGGACAGGGCAACAAAAACATTCAGTACTTC. This translates into CASRPGQGNKNIQYF.

This clonotype has a count of ten or more. V gene TRBV7-6 combines with J gene TRBJ2-6; D is unclear. Between the trimmed V and J ends, which lost 1 base and 2 bases, there was a span of 9 bases. CDR1 SGHVS and CDR2 FNYEAQ come from the germline V gene. The CDR3 spans 16 residues. The CDR3 reads CASSLESGAGANVLTF. Written as DNA, the CDR3 is TGTGCCAGCAGCTTAGAGTCTGGGGCTGGGGCCAACGTCCTGACTTTC.

This clonotype was recorded at least ten times. J is TRBJ1-5 and V is TRBV7-2; 7 positions agree with TRBD1. CDR1 is SGHTA, CDR2 FQGNSA, per germline. V was clipped by 4 bases and J by 5 bases; unmatched bases: 8. This CDR3 is 15 amino acids long. CDR3 sequence reads: CASSYDRASYQPQHF. In DNA form, the CDR3 reads TGTGCCAGCAGCTACGACAGGGCCTCCTATCAGCCCCAGCATTTT.

In its sample, this clonotype was seen many times. V is TRBV12-3 or TRBV12-4 and J is TRBJ2-7, with D maybe TRBD1 (5 bases). CDR3 length: 12 amino acids. The V end was cut by 5 bases, the J end by 3 bases, with 8 bases between. As DNA, the CDR3 is TGTGCCAGCAGTACCGACAGCTACGAGCAGTACGTC. Translating it yields CASSTDSYEQYV.

This clonotype appeared a single time. A clone one base away is much larger, so this may be a read error. V and J are TRBV7-2 and TRBJ1-1; D call uncertain. Germline lookup yields CDR1 SGHTA and CDR2 FQGNSA. The CDR3 consists of 14 residues. Trimming removed 2 bases from V and 5 bases from J, with 12 bases in between. The chain's CDR3 is CASSLLVGETEAFF. CDR3 bases: TGTGCCAGCAGCTTACTCGTGGGTGAGACTGAAGCTTTCTTT.

The chain is built from TRBV12-3 or TRBV12-4 and TRBJ2-5; TRBD2 matches 8 bases. V lost 5 bases, J lost 5 bases, and 13 bases stayed unmatched. The CDR3 consists of 16 residues. Here the CDR3 DNA reads TGTGCCAGCAGTCCGAGTCCCGGGACTAGGGCCGAGACCCAGTACTTC. Translation gives CASSPSPGTRAETQYF.

This clonotype was observed a handful of times. This rearrangement joins TRBV5-4 to TRBJ2-2; 10 nucleotides agree with TRBD2. CDR1 SGHNT and CDR2 YYREEE come from the germline V gene (reference sequence). V lost 4 bases and J lost 1; bases outside the gene matches: 19. The CDR3 has 21 amino acids. CDR3 DNA: TGTGCCAGCAGCCCGGTCCCGTCGTTGCGTCTAGCGGGGGAGAACACCGGGGAGCTGTTTTTT. The encoded protein is CASSPVPSLRLAGENTGELFF.

The V gene is TRBV28, the J gene TRBJ1-5; D ambiguous. CDR3 length: 13 amino acids. V was trimmed by 8 bases and J by 4 bases, leaving 12 bases between them. The germline CDR1 and CDR2 sequences are MDHEN and SYDVKM. CDR3 protein: CASVSESNQPQHF. The CDR3, as DNA: TGTGCCAGCGTTAGTGAGTCGAATCAGCCCCAGCATTTT.

This clonotype turned up a few times. J is TRBJ1-2 and V is TRBV30, with unresolved D. The CDR3 covers 12 residues. The V gene's germline CDR1 is GTSNPN and CDR2 SVGIG (reference sequence). The CDR3 loop is CVEESANYGYTF. CDR3 DNA sequence: TGTGTCGAAGAGTCTGCTAACTATGGCTACACCTTC.

V gene TRBV28 combines with J gene TRBJ1-5, with 9 bases fitting TRBD1. The CDR3 covers 15 residues. V was pared by 5 bases and J by 6 bases, with 8 bases of the junction left unmatched. Germline lookup yields CDR1 MDHEN and CDR2 SYDVKM. This chain's CDR3 is CASSPKTGGVQPQHF. The CDR3 DNA reads as TGTGCCAGCAGTCCAAAAACAGGGGGCGTTCAGCCCCAGCATTTT.

In regard to this clonotype: The junction differs from germline at one of its ends, possibly a read error. This chain connects TRBV5-1 to TRBJ1-1; TRBD1 agrees at 9 bases. The CDR3 totals 13 residues. Per germline, CDR1 SGHRS and CDR2 YFSETQ. The CDR3 bases are TGCGCCAGCAGATTGGGACAGGGCTCTGAAGCTTTCTTT. The encoded protein is CASRLGQGSEAFF.

The chain has TRBV24-1 and TRBJ2-3; D might be TRBD1 (6 bases). Germline assignment: CDR1 KGHDR and CDR2 SFDVKD. There are 17 residues in the CDR3. Trimming stripped 5 bases from V and 2 bases from J, with 19 bases between. CDR3 region: CATSAPGTTYPTDTQYF. The CDR3 nucleotides are TGTGCCACCAGTGCCCCAGGGACAACCTACCCCACAGATACGCAGTATTTT.

This clonotype has a single count. The chain joins TRBV7-3 to TRBJ2-7; 11 nucleotides line up with TRBD2. Germline V CDR1 and CDR2: SGHTA, FQGTGA. J lost 5 bases, V lost 5 bases, and 8 bases had no gene match. The CDR3 contains 15 residues. Here the CDR3 reads CASSGLLAGVDEQYF. CDR3 sequence (DNA): TGTGCCAGCAGCGGCCTACTAGCGGGAGTTGACGAGCAGTACTTC.

This clonotype was counted only a few times. V gene TRBV10-3 combines with J gene TRBJ2-5; 10 positions agree with TRBD1. Germline assignment: CDR1 ENHRY and CDR2 SYGVKD. CDR3 length equals 13 residues. V shed 10 bases, J shed 4 bases, and the junction held 6 bases outside the gene matches. This CDR3 is CATGQGVGETQYF. CDR3 bases: TGTGCCACCGGACAGGGGGTTGGAGAGACCCAGTACTTC.

This clonotype showed up just a few times. The chain joins TRBV12-3 or TRBV12-4 to TRBJ2-4; D is unresolved. V dropped 7 bases and J dropped 8 bases, with 18 bases sitting between them. CDR3 size: 14 residues. DNA of the CDR3: TGTGCCAGCACCCCGCATGAGGAGAGACACATTCAGTACTTC. Amino acid sequence: CASTPHEERHIQYF.

The sample holds one count of this clonotype. The chain is built from TRBV29-1 and TRBJ2-1; D is possibly TRBD1 (6 bases). Trimming cost V 3 bases and J 9 bases, with 18 bases left between them. Per germline, CDR1 SQVTM and CDR2 ANQGSEA. This CDR3 has 14 residues. CDR3 region: CSVEVHTTGSEQFF. The CDR3, as DNA: TGCAGCGTTGAGGTCCATACCACAGGGAGTGAGCAGTTCTTC.

The chain employs TRBV7-8 and TRBJ2-3, with 10 bases identical to TRBD2. The CDR3 runs 15 residues. Germline V gene sequence: CDR1 SGHVS, CDR2 FQNEAQ. After removal of 5 bases from V and 5 bases from J, the junction contained 7 bases not matched to a gene. The CDR3 is CASSGLAGVIDTQYF. The CDR3 bases are TGTGCCAGCAGCGGCCTAGCGGGAGTGATAGATACGCAGTATTTT.

Points on this clonotype: No conserved phenylalanine or tryptophan is present at the end of the CDR3, so a read error is the likely explanation. The DNA is omitted, as the CDR3 cannot be located on it reliably, and the CDR3 follows TCRdb's listing. The chain uses TRBV19 and TRBJ1-5. The CDR3 length equals 9 residues, ends included. Germline loops: CDR1 LNHDA, CDR2 SQIVND (reference sequence). The CDR3 here is CASSPHQCP.

This clonotype appeared many times. V and J are TRBV5-5 and TRBJ2-1, with 8 bases lining up with TRBD2. After removal of 1 base from V and 4 bases from J, the junction contained 16 bases not matched to a gene. This CDR3 spans 19 amino acids. Germline lookup yields CDR1 SGHKS and CDR2 YYEKEE (reference sequence). The CDR3 loop reads CASSLWWGDTSGPYNEQFF. The DNA of the CDR3 is TGTGCCAGCAGCTTGTGGTGGGGCGACACTAGCGGTCCGTACAATGAGCAGTTCTTC.

This clonotype was picked up a small number of times. V usage is TRBV4-3 and J usage is TRBJ2-5; 10 bases line up with TRBD1. V lost 4 bases and J lost 2; bases outside the gene matches: 16. This CDR3 comprises 19 residues. CDR1 LGHNA and CDR2 YSLEER come from the germline V gene. The CDR3 spells CASSRDRGTGEFRQETQYF. The CDR3 bases are TGCGCCAGCAGCCGGGACAGGGGTACGGGGGAATTTAGGCAAGAGACCCAGTACTTC.

This clonotype has at least ten counts. This rearrangement joins TRBV7-6 to TRBJ2-1; D remains unclear. V shed 5 bases and J shed 5 bases, with 13 bases lying between them. CDR1 is SGHVS and CDR2 is FNYEAQ in the germline V gene. There are 14 residues in the CDR3. CDR3 in amino acids: CASSQAYENNEQFF. In nucleotides, the CDR3 is TGTGCCAGCAGCCAAGCCTACGAAAACAATGAGCAGTTCTTC.